This section outlines one T cell receptor (beta chain) sequence together with its context. The antigen is undetermined. This sample stems from a study of OX40 agonist ivuxolimab in advanced cancers. Study in general: A partial response was reached by three patients: one with hepatocellular carcinoma and two with cutaneous melanoma. Study-level points and caveats: More expanded clones were seen, on average, in CD8+ T cells than in CD4+. With doses of 0.1-3.0 mg/kg, partial responders showed among the lowest clonal expansion.

The CDR3 contains 14 residues. CDR1 is LGHNA and CDR2 is YSLEER in the germline V gene. Trimming stripped 1 base from V and 4 bases from J, with 10 bases between. Sequencing was performed with immunoSEQ multiplex PCR; in TCRdb, only in-frame clones are kept and a portion is missing. Here the sample spans more than 45,000 clones, 84% being singletons. The specimen was CD4+ or CD8+ T cells sorted from blood, collected in a trial of the OX40 agonist ivuxolimab. The V call is TRBV4-3, the J call TRBJ1-2; the D gene is possibly TRBD1 (5 bases). The TCR sequence derives from an adult with an advanced solid tumor such as melanoma, head and neck, liver or kidney cancer. DNA of the CDR3: TGCGCCAGCAGCCAAGGGACACAACCCTATGGCTACACCTTC. The encoded protein is CASSQGTQPYGYTF.